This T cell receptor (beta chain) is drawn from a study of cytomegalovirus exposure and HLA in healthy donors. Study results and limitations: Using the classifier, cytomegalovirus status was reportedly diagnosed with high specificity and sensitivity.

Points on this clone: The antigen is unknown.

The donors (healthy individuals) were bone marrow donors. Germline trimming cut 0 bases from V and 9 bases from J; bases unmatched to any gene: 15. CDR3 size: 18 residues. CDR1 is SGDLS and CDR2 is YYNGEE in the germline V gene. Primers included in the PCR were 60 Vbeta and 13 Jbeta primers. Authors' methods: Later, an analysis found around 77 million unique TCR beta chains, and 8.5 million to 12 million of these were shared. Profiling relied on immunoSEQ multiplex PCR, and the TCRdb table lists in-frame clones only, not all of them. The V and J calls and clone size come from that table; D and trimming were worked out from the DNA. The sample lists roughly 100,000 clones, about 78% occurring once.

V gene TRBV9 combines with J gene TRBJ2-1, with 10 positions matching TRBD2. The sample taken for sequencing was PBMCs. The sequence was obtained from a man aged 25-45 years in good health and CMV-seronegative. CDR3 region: CASSVAPSGSVAYGEQFF. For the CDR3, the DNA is TGTGCCAGCAGCGTAGCTCCTAGCGGGAGTGTGGCATATGGTGAGCAGTTCTTC.